The entry that follows covers one TCR beta chain sequence. The antigen remains unidentified. The CDR3 covers 17 residues. V shed 2 bases and J shed 0 bases, with 17 bases lying between them. Germline V CDR1 and CDR2: MGHRA, YSYEKL. This record belongs to a study of CD8+ T cells in alopecia areata. Regarding the study as a whole: Clonality exceeded that of normal scalp in lesional scalp, most notably in alopecia totalis/universalis. Besides other cells, scalp samples also yield sequences of resident alphabeta T cells from normal skin.

RNA, once extracted, was reverse transcribed into cDNA for use as the sequencing template. The table came from immunoSEQ multiplex PCR; TCRdb's copy has only in-frame clones and leaves some out. This sample has fewer than 200,000 clones, with 59% found just once. The sequencing used CD4+ T cells sorted from blood, collected at week 0. The TCR was taken from a human donor with alopecia areata. V and J are TRBV4-1 and TRBJ2-7, with TRBD2 as a possible D gene (7 bases). The CDR3 loop reads CASSQPDGRGVSYEQYF. In DNA, the CDR3 is TGCGCCAGCAGCCAACCCGATGGGAGGGGGGTCTCCTACGAGCAGTACTTC.